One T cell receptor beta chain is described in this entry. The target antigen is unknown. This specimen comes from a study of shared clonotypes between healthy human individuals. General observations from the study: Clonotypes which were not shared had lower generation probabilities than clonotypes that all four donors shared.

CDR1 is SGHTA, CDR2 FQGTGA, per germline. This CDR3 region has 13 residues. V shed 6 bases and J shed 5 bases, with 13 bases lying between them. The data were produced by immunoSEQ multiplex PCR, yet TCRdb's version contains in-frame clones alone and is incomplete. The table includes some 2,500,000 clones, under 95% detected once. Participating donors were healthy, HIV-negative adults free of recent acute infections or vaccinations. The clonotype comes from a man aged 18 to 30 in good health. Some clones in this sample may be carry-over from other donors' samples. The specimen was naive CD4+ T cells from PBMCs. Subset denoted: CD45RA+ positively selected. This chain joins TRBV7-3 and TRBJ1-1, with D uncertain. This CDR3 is CASSGDAGTEAFF. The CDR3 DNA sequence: TGTGCCAGCAGTGGGGATGCGGGGACTGAAGCTTTCTTT.